There are a few counts of the clone carrying this TCR beta chain. Antigen: not known. Peripheral blood samples of around 11 milliliters were drawn from each donor. Samples each had at least 5 micrograms of total RNA extracted. This record belongs to a study of blood T cells in healthy people across ages. Notes on the study in general: It was found that TCR beta diversity correlated strongly with the percentage of naive T cells.

CDR3 length: 15 residues. CDR1 is MNHNY and CDR2 is SVGAGI in the germline V gene (reference sequence). Trimming removed 5 bases from V and 2 bases from J, with 16 bases in between. Using a J-beta primer mix together with a sample-barcoded 5' primer, a second PCR was run for about 6 to 12 cycles. A minimum of 2.5 million CDR3-containing paired-end reads was obtained for each sample. TCRdb used MiXCR to reprocess the 5' RACE reads, holding one entry per CDR3 protein. This sample has about 1.4 million distinct CDR3 sequences, with 45% to 70% found just once. The TCR originated in a young man in good health. V gene TRBV6-6 combines with J gene TRBJ2-7; possible D gene TRBD2, 6 bases. The source material was blood. In DNA, the CDR3 is TGTGCCAGCAGTAACGCGATGGGGACTCCCTACGAGCAGTACTTC. As protein: CASSNAMGTPYEQYF.